This is a list of T cell receptor beta chains from one sample in a study of beta chain features in type 1 diabetes. Sequencing was performed with immunoSEQ multiplex PCR; in TCRdb, only in-frame clones are kept and a portion is missing. The table shows hundreds of thousands of clones, with around 15% occurring only once. The sequenced sample was naive CD4+ T cells from blood. These receptors were collected from a young man in good health. Both conserved end residues are part of each CDR3. D genes are given only for firm matches. For some rows the clone size is stated as once, few or many, or as a class when expanded; others skip it.

clone size	V gene	D gene	J gene	CDR3 length	CDR3 DNA	CDR3 protein
few	TRBV2	-	TRBJ2-3	14	TGTGCCAGCAGGTTCAGGGGAGGGGCAGATACGCAGTATTTT	CASRFRGGADTQYF
few	TRBV7-2	-	TRBJ1-5	16	TGTGCCAGCAGCTTAGCAGGGGGGAGCTACAATCAGCCCCAGCATTTT	CASSLAGGSYNQPQHF
few	TRBV27	TRBD1	TRBJ2-2	14	TGTGCCAGCAGTTCCCGACAGGGAAGAACGGAGCTGTTTTTT	CASSSRQGRTELFF
-	TRBV2	-	TRBJ2-6	17	TGTGCCAGCAGTTCAGACAGCTACCTCTCTGGGGCCAACGTCCTGACTTTC	CASSSDSYLSGANVLTF
-	TRBV15	-	TRBJ2-1	14	TGTGCCACCAGCATGGGGGGAACCTACAATGAGCAGTTCTTC	CATSMGGTYNEQFF
-	TRBV18	TRBD1	TRBJ2-5	15	TGTGCCAGCTCACCAGGACAGGGGCGCCAAGAGACCCAGTACTTC	CASSPGQGRQETQYF
-	TRBV4-2	-	TRBJ1-2	17	TGTGCCAGCAGCCAAGATGGGCGACAGGCGGGCCACTATGGCTACACCTTC	CASSQDGRQAGHYGYTF
few	TRBV2	TRBD1	TRBJ2-7	14	TGTGCCAGCAGTGCGAGGGACAGGGATAACGAGCAGTACTTC	CASSARDRDNEQYF
-	TRBV2	-	TRBJ1-2	11	TGTGCCAGCAGTACAGGTTATGGCTACACCTTC	CASSTGYGYTF
few	TRBV7-9	TRBD2	TRBJ2-3	18	TGTGCCAGCAGCCCTAGCCCGGGACTAGCGGGAGAAACAGATACGCAGTATTTT	CASSPSPGLAGETDTQYF
-	TRBV5-1	TRBD1	TRBJ2-7	14	TGCGCCAGCAGCTCCGGGACAGGACACTACGAGCAGTACTTC	CASSSGTGHYEQYF
few	TRBV2	-	TRBJ2-3	14	TGTGCCAGCAGAGGACAGACTAGCACAGATACGCAGTATTTT	CASRGQTSTDTQYF
-	TRBV7-2	TRBD1	TRBJ1-1	15	TGTGCCAGCAGCTTCACCGGGACAGGGCTCACTGAAGCTTTCTTT	CASSFTGTGLTEAFF
few	TRBV15	-	TRBJ1-1	14	TGTGCCACCAGCCCGGGGGGAATCGGCACTGAAGCTTTCTTT	CATSPGGIGTEAFF
-	TRBV18	-	TRBJ2-7	13	TGTGCCAGCTCGTTGGACTTTCCGGGGGAGCAGTACTTC	CASSLDFPGEQYF
-	TRBV7-8	-	TRBJ2-2	13	TGTGCCAGCAGCCCTTTCATGACTGGAGAGCTGTTTTTT	CASSPFMTGELFF